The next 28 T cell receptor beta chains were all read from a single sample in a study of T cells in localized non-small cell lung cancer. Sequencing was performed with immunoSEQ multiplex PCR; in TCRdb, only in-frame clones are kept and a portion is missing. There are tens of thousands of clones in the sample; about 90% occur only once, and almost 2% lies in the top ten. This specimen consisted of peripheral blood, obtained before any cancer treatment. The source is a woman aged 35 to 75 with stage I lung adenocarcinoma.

The CDR3 loop reads CASSHRGGASTDTQYF. The CDR3 DNA sequence: TGTGCCAGCAGCCACCGGGGAGGCGCTAGCACAGATACGCAGTATTTT. The chain couples TRBV21-1 to TRBJ2-3; the DNA was not used to check the table's D call, TRBD2. TRBV21-1 is reported as a pseudogene. CDR3 length: 16 residues.

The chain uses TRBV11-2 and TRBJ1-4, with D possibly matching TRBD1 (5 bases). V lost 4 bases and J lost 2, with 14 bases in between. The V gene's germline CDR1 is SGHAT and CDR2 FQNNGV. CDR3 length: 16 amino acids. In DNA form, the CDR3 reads TGTGCCAGCAGCTCCGACAGATGGGCGACTAATGAAAAACTGTTTTTT. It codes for CASSSDRWATNEKLFF.

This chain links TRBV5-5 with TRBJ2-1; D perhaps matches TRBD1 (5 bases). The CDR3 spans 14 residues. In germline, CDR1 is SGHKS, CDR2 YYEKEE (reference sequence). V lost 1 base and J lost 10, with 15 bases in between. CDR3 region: CASSLWGGTTEQFF. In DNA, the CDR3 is TGTGCCAGCAGCTTGTGGGGCGGAACGACCGAGCAGTTCTTC.

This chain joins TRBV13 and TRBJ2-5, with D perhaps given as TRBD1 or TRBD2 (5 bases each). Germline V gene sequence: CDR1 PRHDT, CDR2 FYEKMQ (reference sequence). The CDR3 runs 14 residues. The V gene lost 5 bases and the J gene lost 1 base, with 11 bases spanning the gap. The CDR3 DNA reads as TGTGCCAGCAGCCGTGGGGGAGTCCAAGAGACCCAGTACTTC. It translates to CASSRGGVQETQYF.

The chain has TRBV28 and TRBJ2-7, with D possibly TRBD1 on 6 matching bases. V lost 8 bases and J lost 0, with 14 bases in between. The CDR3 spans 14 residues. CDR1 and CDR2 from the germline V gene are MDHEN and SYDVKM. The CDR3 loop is CASVRDTSSYEQYF. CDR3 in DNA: TGTGCCAGCGTCAGGGACACCTCCTCCTACGAGCAGTACTTC.

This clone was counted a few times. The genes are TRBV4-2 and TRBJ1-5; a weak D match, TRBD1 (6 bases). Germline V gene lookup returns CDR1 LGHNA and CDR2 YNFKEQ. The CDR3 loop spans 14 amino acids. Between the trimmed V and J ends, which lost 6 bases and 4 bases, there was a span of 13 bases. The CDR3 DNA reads TGTGCCAGCAGTCCCGACAGGTGGAATCAGCCCCAGCATTTT. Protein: CASSPDRWNQPQHF.

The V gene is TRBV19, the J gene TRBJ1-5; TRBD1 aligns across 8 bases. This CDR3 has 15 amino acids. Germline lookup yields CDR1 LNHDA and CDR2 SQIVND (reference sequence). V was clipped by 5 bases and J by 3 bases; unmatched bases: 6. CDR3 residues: CASSASTGDNQPQHF. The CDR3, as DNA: TGTGCCAGTAGTGCGTCGACAGGGGACAATCAGCCCCAGCATTTT.

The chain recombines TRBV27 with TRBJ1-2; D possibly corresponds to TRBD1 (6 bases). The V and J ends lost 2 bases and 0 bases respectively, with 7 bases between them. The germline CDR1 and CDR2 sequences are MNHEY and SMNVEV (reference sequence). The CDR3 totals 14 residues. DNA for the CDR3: TGTGCCAGCAGTTTACAGGGGACTAACTATGGCTACACCTTC. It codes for CASSLQGTNYGYTF.

The CDR3 nucleotides read TGTGCCAGTAGTATCATGGGACAGGTTACCTCTGGGGCCAACGTCCTGACTTTC. It is translated as CASSIMGQVTSGANVLTF. The rearrangement uses TRBV19 and TRBJ2-6, with TRBD1 identical over 8 bases. CDR3 length: 18 residues. Germline lookup yields CDR1 LNHDA and CDR2 SQIVND (reference sequence). With 3 bases clipped from V and 0 bases from J, the junction kept 7 bases outside the gene matches.

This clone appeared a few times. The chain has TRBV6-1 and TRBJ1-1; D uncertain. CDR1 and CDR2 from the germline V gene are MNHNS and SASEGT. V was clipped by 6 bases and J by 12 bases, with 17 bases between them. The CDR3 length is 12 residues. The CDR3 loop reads CASSLQGRGTFF. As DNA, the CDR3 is TGTGCCAGCAGCCTACAAGGCCGCGGCACTTTCTTT.

The CDR3 loop reads CASSPVGDEYEKLFF. The CDR3 nucleotides are TGCGCCAGCAGCCCCGTTGGGGACGAATATGAAAAACTGTTTTTT. The V call is TRBV4-1, the J call TRBJ1-4; D possibly corresponds to TRBD1 (5 bases). CDR1 and CDR2 (germline): MGHRA, YSYEKL. Trimming stripped 4 bases from V and 6 bases from J, with 15 bases between. The CDR3 runs to 15 residues.

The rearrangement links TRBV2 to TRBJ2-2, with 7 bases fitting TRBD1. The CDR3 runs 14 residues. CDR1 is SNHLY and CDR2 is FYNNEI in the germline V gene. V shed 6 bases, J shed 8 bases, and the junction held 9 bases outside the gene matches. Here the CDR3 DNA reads TGTGCCAGCAGGAGGGACAGTGGAGAAGGGGAGCTGTTTTTT. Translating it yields CASRRDSGEGELFF.

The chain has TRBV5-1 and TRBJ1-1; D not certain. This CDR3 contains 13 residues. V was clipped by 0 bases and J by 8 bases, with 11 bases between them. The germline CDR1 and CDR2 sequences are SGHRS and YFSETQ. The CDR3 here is CASSLVAGGEAFF. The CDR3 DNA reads TGCGCCAGCAGCTTGGTAGCAGGCGGAGAAGCTTTCTTT.

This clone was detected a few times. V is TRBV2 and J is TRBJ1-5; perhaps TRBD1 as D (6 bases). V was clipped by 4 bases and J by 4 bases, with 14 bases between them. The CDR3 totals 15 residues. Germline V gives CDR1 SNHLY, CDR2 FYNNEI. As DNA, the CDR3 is TGTGCCAGCAGTGCGTGGCAGGGGATGAATCAGCCCCAGCATTTT. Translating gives CASSAWQGMNQPQHF.

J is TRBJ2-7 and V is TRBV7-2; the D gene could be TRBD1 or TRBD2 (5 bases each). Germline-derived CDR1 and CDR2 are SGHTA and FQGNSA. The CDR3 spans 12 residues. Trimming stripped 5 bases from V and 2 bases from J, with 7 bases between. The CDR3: CASSPGPYEQYF. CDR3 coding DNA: TGTGCCAGCAGCCCGGGGCCCTACGAGCAGTACTTC.

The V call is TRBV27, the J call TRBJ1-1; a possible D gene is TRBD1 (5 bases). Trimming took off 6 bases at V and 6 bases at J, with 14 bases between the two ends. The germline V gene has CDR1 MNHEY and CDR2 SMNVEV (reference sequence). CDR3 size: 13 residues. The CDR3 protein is CASSPNTGPEAFF. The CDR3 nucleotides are TGTGCCAGCAGCCCGAATACGGGGCCTGAAGCTTTCTTT.

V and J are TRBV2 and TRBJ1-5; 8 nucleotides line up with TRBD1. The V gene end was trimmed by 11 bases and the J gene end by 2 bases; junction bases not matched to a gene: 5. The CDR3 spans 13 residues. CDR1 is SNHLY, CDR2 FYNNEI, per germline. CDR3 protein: CAGGQGGNQPQHF. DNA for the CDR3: TGTGCCGGCGGACAGGGCGGCAATCAGCCCCAGCATTTT. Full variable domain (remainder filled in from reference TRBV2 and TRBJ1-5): EPEVTQTPSHQVTQMGQEVILRCVPISNHLYFYWYRQILGQKVEFLVSFYNNEISEKSEIFDDQFSVERPDGSNFTLKIRSTKLEDSAMYFCAGGQGGNQPQHFGDGTRLSIL.

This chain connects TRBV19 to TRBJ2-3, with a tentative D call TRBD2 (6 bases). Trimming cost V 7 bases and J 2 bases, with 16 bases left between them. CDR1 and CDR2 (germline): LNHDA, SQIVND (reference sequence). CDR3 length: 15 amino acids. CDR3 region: CASTTGDANTDTQYF. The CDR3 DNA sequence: TGTGCCAGTACCACGGGGGACGCCAACACAGATACGCAGTATTTT.

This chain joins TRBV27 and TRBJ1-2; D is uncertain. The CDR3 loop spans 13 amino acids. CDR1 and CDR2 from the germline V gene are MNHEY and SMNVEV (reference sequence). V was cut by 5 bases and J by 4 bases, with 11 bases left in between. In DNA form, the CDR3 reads TGTGCCAGCAGTCCCCGTGGCAGCTATGGCTACACCTTC. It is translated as CASSPRGSYGYTF.

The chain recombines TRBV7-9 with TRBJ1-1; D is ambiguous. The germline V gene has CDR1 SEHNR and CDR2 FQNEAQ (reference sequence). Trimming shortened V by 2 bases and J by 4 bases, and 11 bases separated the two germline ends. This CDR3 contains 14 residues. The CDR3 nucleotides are TGTGCCAGCAGCTTATCAAGTGCTGGCACTGAAGCTTTCTTT. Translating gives CASSLSSAGTEAFF. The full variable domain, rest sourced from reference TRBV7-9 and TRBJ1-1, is DTGVSQNPRHKITKRGQNVTFRCDPISEHNRLYWYRQTLGQGPEFLTYFQNEAQLEKSRLLSDRFSAERPKGSFSTLEIQRTEQGDSAMYLCASSLSSAGTEAFFGQGTRLTVV.

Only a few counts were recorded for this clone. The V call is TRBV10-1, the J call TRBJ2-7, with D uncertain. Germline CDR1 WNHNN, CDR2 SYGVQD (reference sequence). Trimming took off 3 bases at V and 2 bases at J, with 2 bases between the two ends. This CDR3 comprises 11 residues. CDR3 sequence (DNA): TGCGCCAGCAGTGACGCCTACGAGCAGTACTTC. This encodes CASSDAYEQYF.

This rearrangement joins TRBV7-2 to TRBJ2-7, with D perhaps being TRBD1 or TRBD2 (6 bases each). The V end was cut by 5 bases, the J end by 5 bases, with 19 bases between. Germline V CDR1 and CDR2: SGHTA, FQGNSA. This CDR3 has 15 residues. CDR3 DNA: TGTGCCAGCAGCCCGTGGTCGGGGGCGGGAAACGAGCAGTACTTC. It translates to CASSPWSGAGNEQYF.

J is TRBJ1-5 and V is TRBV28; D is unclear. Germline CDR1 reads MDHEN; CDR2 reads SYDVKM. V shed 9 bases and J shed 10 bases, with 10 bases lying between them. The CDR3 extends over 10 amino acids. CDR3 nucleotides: TGTGCCAGTCACAATCGTCCCCAGCATTTT. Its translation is CASHNRPQHF.

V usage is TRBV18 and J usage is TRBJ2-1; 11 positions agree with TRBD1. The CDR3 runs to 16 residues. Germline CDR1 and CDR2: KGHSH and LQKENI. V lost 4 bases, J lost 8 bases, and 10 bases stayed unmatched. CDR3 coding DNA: TGTGCCAGCTCACTCCGAAATGGACAGGGGGCCGATGAGCAGTTCTTC. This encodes CASSLRNGQGADEQFF.

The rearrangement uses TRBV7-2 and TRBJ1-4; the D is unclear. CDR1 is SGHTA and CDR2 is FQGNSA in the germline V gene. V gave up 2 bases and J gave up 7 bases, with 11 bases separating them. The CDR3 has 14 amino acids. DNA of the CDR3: TGTGCCAGCAGCTTATCCCCAGCCGGTGAAAAACTGTTTTTT. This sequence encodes CASSLSPAGEKLFF.

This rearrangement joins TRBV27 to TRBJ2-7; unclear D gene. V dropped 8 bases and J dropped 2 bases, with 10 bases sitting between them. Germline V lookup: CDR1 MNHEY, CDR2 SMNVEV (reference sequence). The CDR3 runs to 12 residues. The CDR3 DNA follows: TGTGCCAGCCGCGGCGGTGCCTACGAGCAGTACTTC. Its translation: CASRGGAYEQYF.

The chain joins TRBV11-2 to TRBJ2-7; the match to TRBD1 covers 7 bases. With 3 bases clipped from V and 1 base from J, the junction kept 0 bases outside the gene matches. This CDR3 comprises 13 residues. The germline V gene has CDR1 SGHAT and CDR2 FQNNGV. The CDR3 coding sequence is TGTGCCAGCAGCTTGGACAGGTCCTACGAGCAGTACTTC. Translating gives CASSLDRSYEQYF.

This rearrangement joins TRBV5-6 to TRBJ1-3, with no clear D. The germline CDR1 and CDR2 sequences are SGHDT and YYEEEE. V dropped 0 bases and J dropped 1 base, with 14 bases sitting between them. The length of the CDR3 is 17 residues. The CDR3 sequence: CASSLVSKGRSGNTIYF. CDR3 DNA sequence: TGTGCCAGCAGCTTGGTGTCAAAAGGCCGATCTGGAAACACCATATATTTT.